Sequencing of this TCR beta chain was carried out in a study of tumor and adjacent non-tumor tissue in lung cancer. The overall study: There were approximately twelve adenocarcinoma, 2 squamous cell carcinoma and 1 small cell lung cancer cases.

Concerning this clonotype itself: Its target is unknown. Because it lacks the conserved phenylalanine or tryptophan at the end, this CDR3 is likely a read error.

No cell sorting was done before RNA was extracted from the tissue. The CDR3 consists of 13 residues. The ends lost 6 bases at V and 5 bases at J; junction bases unmatched: 4. TCRbeta libraries were built with three rounds of nested PCR, modified from ARM-PCR. TCRdb re-called the multiplex PCR reads through MiXCR, storing one row per CDR3 protein. The sample shows more than 95,000 distinct CDR3 sequences, about 66% of them seen only once. Findings of the study overall: Tumor tissue had significantly higher TCR diversity than normal lung. Higher tumor TCR diversity was associated with shorter survival. Top 100 clones took a larger repertoire share in normal lung.

The gene calls are TRBV12-3 or TRBV12-4 and TRBJ2-5; 9 bases line up with TRBD2. The sequence was obtained from a young man with non-small cell lung cancer. The sequencing sample was made of lung tumor tissue. This CDR3 is CASRGLAGETQYL. Written as DNA, the CDR3 is TGTGCCAGCAGGGGGCTAGCGGGGGAGACCCAGTACTTG.